This entry is about one T cell receptor beta chain. Its antigen is undetermined. These data belong to a study of shared clonotypes between healthy human individuals. Looking at the study overall: CD4 naive cells filled three plates per donor, CD4 memory three, CD8 naive two and CD8 memory one. Study results and limitations: Researchers found naive subsets generally carried larger estimated richness than memory subsets. Sharing across a few donors was seen in 4.5% to 6.5% of naive CD4 clonotypes.

V was trimmed by 2 bases and J by 3 bases, leaving 14 bases between them. Germline lookup yields CDR1 MNHEY and CDR2 SMNVEV (reference sequence). The length of the CDR3 is 15 residues. CD45RO-negative, CCR7-positively selected cells formed the naive CD8 fraction, excluding terminally differentiated effector memory CD45RA+ cells. Assay: immunoSEQ multiplex PCR; the TCRdb copy retains only in-frame clones and omits some. The profile shows hundreds of thousands of clones, roughly 96% of them singletons. V usage is TRBV27 and J usage is TRBJ2-7; D gene uncertain. What was sequenced was naive CD8+ T cells sorted from blood. The source of this sequence is a young woman in good health. The CDR3 DNA is TGTGCCAGCAGTTTAATGGGAAATTCCTACTACGAGCAGTACTTC. This sequence encodes CASSLMGNSYYEQYF.